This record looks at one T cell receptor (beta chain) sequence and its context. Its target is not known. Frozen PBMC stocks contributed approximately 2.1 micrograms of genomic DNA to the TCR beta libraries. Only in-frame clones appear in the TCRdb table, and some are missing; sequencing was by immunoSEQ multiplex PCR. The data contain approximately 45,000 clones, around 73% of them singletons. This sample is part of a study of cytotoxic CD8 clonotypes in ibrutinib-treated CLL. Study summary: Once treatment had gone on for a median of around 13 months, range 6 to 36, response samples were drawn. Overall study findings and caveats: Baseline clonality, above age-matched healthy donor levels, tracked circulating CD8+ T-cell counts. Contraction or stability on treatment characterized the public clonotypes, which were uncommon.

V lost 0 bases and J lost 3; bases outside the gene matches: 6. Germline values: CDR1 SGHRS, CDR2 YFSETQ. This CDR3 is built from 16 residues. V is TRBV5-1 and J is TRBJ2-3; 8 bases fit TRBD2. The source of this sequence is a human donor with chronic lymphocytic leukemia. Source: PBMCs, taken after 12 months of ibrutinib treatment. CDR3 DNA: TGCGCCAGCAGCTTGGAGGTAGCGGGGCTGACAGATACGCAGTATTTT. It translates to CASSLEVAGLTDTQYF.